The T cell receptor beta chain described here comes from a study of OX40 agonist ivuxolimab in advanced cancers. Study-wide results and caveats: Expanded peripheral T cell antigen specificity was not determined.

Blood sampling took place at baseline, cycle 4 day 1, and cycle 7 day 1. Clones were read by immunoSEQ multiplex PCR, and TCRdb kept only the in-frame ones, dropping some. The data show tens of thousands of clones, 65% to 85% seen once. As concerns this clone: Its antigen is still unknown.

Trimming took 0 bases from V and 1 from J, leaving 13 bases between them. Germline V gene data show CDR1 as SGDLS and CDR2 as YYNGEE. This CDR3 spans 16 amino acids. This clonotype was obtained from an adult with an advanced solid tumor such as melanoma, head and neck, liver or kidney cancer. The V call is TRBV9, the J call TRBJ2-5, with a tentative D call TRBD1 (6 bases). Source: CD4+ or CD8+ T cells sorted from blood, taken in a trial of the OX40 agonist ivuxolimab. The CDR3 coding sequence is TGTGCCAGCAGCGTAGACCAGGGGTTTTTCCAAGAGACCCAGTACTTC. This encodes CASSVDQGFFQETQYF.